The 5 T cell receptor beta chains below all came from one sample that was sequenced in a study of blood T cell repertoires in COVID-19. This table comes from immunoSEQ multiplex PCR, and its TCRdb copy is limited to in-frame clones, with some not included. The profile covers more than 300,000 clones, with around 83% appearing a single time and approximately 5% taken by the ten largest. The sample comprised PBMCs or T cells enriched from blood (not recorded which). The receptor set was obtained from a woman in her forties or fifties who had recovered from COVID-19.

The chain joins TRBV2 to TRBJ2-1; 9 bases are a match to TRBD1. With V trimmed by 6 bases and J by 0 bases, 3 bases remained unmatched. This CDR3 has 15 residues. Germline values: CDR1 SNHLY, CDR2 FYNNEI. The CDR3 protein is CASRTTGGSYNEQFF. The CDR3 region has the DNA TGTGCCAGCAGAACGACAGGGGGCTCCTACAATGAGCAGTTCTTC.

The genes are TRBV24-1 and TRBJ2-7; no firm D call. The CDR3 sequence is 14 residues long. V lost 2 bases to trimming and J lost 6 bases, with 13 bases between them. CDR1 is KGHDR and CDR2 is SFDVKD in the germline V gene. The DNA for the CDR3 is TGTGCCACCAGTGATTCCCGCCCCGGCGGCGAGCAGTACTTC. It translates to CATSDSRPGGEQYF.

J is TRBJ2-1 and V is TRBV27, with a weak D call TRBD1 (6 bases). Trimming took off 10 bases at V and 15 bases at J, with 22 bases between the two ends. This CDR3 region has 12 residues. Germline CDR1 is MNHEY and CDR2 is SMNVEV (reference sequence). The CDR3: CAILRPTQGWFF. CDR3 bases: TGTGCCATCCTACGCCCAACACAGGGCTGGTTCTTC.

This clone came up once. The V and J genes are TRBV4-2 and TRBJ2-1; 12 bases align to TRBD2. Per the germline V gene, CDR1 is LGHNA and CDR2 is YNFKEQ. The CDR3 has 17 amino acids. Trimming took 0 bases from V and 7 from J; bases not matched to a gene: 7. The CDR3 sequence: CASSQDLGLAGGNEQFF. The CDR3 DNA sequence: TGTGCCAGCAGCCAAGATCTTGGGCTAGCGGGAGGGAATGAGCAGTTCTTC.

The V call is TRBV5-6, the J call TRBJ2-5; TRBD2 is a possible D gene (5 bases). Trimming took off 2 bases at V and 2 bases at J, with 10 bases between the two ends. The CDR3 contains 14 residues. In germline, CDR1 is SGHDT, CDR2 YYEEEE. The CDR3 DNA reads TGTGCCAGCAGCTTAGTGGGAGAACAAGAGACCCAGTACTTC. Its protein product is CASSLVGEQETQYF.